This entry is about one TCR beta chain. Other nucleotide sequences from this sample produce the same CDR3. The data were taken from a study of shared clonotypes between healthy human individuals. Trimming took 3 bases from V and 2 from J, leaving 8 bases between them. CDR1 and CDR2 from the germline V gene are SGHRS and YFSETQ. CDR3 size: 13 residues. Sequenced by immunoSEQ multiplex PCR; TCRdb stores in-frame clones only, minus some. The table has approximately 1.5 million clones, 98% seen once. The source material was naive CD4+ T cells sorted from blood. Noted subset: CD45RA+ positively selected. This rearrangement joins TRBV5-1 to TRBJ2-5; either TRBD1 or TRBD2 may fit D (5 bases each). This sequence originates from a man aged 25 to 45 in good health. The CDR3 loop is CASSSGPQETQYF. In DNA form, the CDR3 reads TGCGCCAGCAGCTCGGGACCTCAAGAGACCCAGTACTTC.